One and the same sample provided the 11 T cell receptor beta chains below, sequenced in a study of blood T cell repertoires in COVID-19. Profiling relied on immunoSEQ multiplex PCR, and the TCRdb table lists in-frame clones only, not all of them. The sample shows around 190,000 clones, about 79% of them seen only once. The sample was peripheral blood. All receptors come from a human donor in a cohort sampled during active COVID-19.

The rearrangement uses TRBV7-2 and TRBJ1-2, with 7 bases fitting TRBD1. This CDR3 contains 15 residues. Germline V gene data show CDR1 as SGHTA and CDR2 as FQGNSA. The junction had 10 bases not matched to a gene; V was cut back by 3 bases and J by 6 bases. CDR3 sequence: CASSFNTGVLDGYTF. The CDR3 DNA reads TGTGCCAGCAGCTTCAATACAGGGGTACTAGATGGCTACACCTTC.

V gene TRBV10-2 combines with J gene TRBJ2-5; 10 bases are shared with TRBD2. Germline CDR1 reads WSHSY; CDR2 reads SAAADI. This CDR3 comprises 15 residues. J lost 5 bases, V lost 8 bases, and 11 bases had no gene match. CDR3 DNA: TGCGCCAGCCAAGGAGCGGGAGGGTTGGTGGAGACCCAGTACTTC. Protein sequence: CASQGAGGLVETQYF.

The V call is TRBV4-1, the J call TRBJ2-7; a possible D gene is TRBD2 (5 bases). CDR3 length equals 14 residues. The germline V gene has CDR1 MGHRA and CDR2 YSYEKL. Trimming left V 5 bases short and J 2 bases short, with 13 bases between. CDR3 bases: TGCGCCAGCAGCACCGGCGGGCCCACCTACGAGCAGTACTTC. This codes for CASSTGGPTYEQYF.

The chain uses TRBV4-1 and TRBJ2-5; D is possibly TRBD1 (5 bases). CDR1 and CDR2 (germline): MGHRA, YSYEKL. The CDR3 sequence is 14 residues long. Deletions cut 0 bases from V and 4 bases from J, with 9 bases between. CDR3 in amino acids: CASSQDQGPETQYF. CDR3 DNA: TGCGCCAGCAGCCAAGACCAGGGTCCAGAGACCCAGTACTTC.

The gene calls are TRBV19 and TRBJ2-2; 10 bases agree with TRBD2. The V gene's germline CDR1 is LNHDA and CDR2 SQIVND (reference sequence). The CDR3 spans 16 residues. V shed 6 bases, J shed 3 bases, and the junction held 7 bases outside the gene matches. The CDR3, as DNA: TGTGCCAGTAGAGAAGCGCTAGCGGGAGACACCGGGGAGCTGTTTTTT. This sequence encodes CASREALAGDTGELFF.

In its sample, this clone was seen once. The chain has TRBV29-1 and TRBJ2-3; perhaps TRBD2 as D (5 bases). V was cut by 7 bases and J by 3 bases, with 17 bases left in between. The CDR3 is made up of 14 amino acids. CDR1 is SQVTM, CDR2 ANQGSEA, per germline. CDR3 protein: CSASWVGGTDTQYF. CDR3 nucleotides: TGCAGCGCCAGTTGGGTTGGAGGTACAGATACGCAGTATTTT.

This chain connects TRBV5-5 to TRBJ2-3, with D maybe TRBD2 (6 bases). Germline loops: CDR1 SGHKS, CDR2 YYEKEE (reference sequence). This CDR3 comprises 17 residues. V was shortened by 0 bases and J by 4 bases, with 18 bases between the two germline ends. The CDR3 loop reads CASSLAFQTSVADTQYF. CDR3 in DNA: TGTGCCAGCAGCTTGGCCTTTCAGACTAGTGTGGCAGATACGCAGTATTTT.

The chain uses TRBV28 and TRBJ2-5, with 7 positions matching TRBD1. The CDR3 totals 15 residues. Germline CDR1 and CDR2: MDHEN and SYDVKM. After removal of 1 base from V and 2 bases from J, the junction contained 4 bases not matched to a gene. The CDR3 bases are TGTGCCAGCAGTTTATTAGGGACAGATCAAGAGACCCAGTACTTC. It translates to CASSLLGTDQETQYF.

This clone came up once. The genes are TRBV6-5 and TRBJ2-5; D ambiguous. Germline values: CDR1 MNHEY, CDR2 SVGAGI. The V and J ends lost 6 bases and 3 bases respectively, with 17 bases between them. This CDR3 spans 15 amino acids. The CDR3 DNA reads TGTGCCAGCAGCGCCCTCAACGGCGGTAAAGAGACCCAGTACTTC. Its translation: CASSALNGGKETQYF.

V gene TRBV19 combines with J gene TRBJ2-6, with 7 bases that match TRBD1. The J segment lost 2 bases and the V segment lost 1 base, leaving 11 bases of the junction unmatched. CDR3 length equals 19 residues. Germline CDR1 reads LNHDA; CDR2 reads SQIVND (reference sequence). The CDR3 DNA reads as TGTGCCAGTAGTATAGTCCTTCCGACAGGGAATCCTGGGGCCAACGTCCTGACTTTC. Amino acids: CASSIVLPTGNPGANVLTF.

The rearrangement uses TRBV5-1 and TRBJ2-3, with a weak D call TRBD2 (5 bases). Germline CDR1 SGHRS, CDR2 YFSETQ. Trimming removed 2 bases at V and 0 bases at J, with 7 bases between. This CDR3 region has 14 residues. This CDR3 is CASSFGDSTDTQYF. The CDR3, as DNA: TGCGCCAGCAGCTTCGGGGATAGCACAGATACGCAGTATTTT.